This TCR beta chain was obtained from a study of vaccination and CD4 T cells after COVID-19 (dated 2022 in TCRdb). For the wider study: Convalescent patients had a positive SARS-CoV-2 result on nasal swab PCR, and of these patients, nine had mild disease and one had severe disease. Post-vaccine blood samples were collected a median of around 10 weeks after the second vaccine dose, ranging from about 13 to 241 days. Post-COVID blood samples were collected from convalescent patients a median of about 92 days after diagnosis, with a range of about 30 to 161 days. Control cultures received a CEFX viral epitope pool as the positive control, an HIV-1 Nef peptide pool as the negative control, or no peptide. Culture stimuli were overlapping spike peptide pools from SARS-CoV-2 and from the common cold coronaviruses HCoV-NL63, HCoV-OC43 and HCoV-229E. The convalescent cohort comprised six males and four females, including two Hispanic individuals, seven Caucasians, two Asians and one multiracial person. In roughly 10 COVID-19 convalescent patients and a handful of infection-naive healthy vaccine recipients, the spike-specific CD4+ TCR repertoire before mRNA vaccination was compared with the repertoire after mRNA vaccination. Participants received two doses of either the Pfizer-BioNTech BNT162b2 vaccine (n=8) or the Moderna mRNA-1273 vaccine (n=2).

This sample's treatment or condition label indicates: roughly ten-day PBMC culture with coronavirus spike peptide pools or control peptides (ViraFEST assay). To expand antigen-specific T cells with peptide pools and then pick out the expanded clonotypes through TCR sequencing, the study relied on the ViraFEST assay. Positive SARS-CoV-2 PCR tests in the convalescent patients dated from March to December 2020, before Alpha, Beta and Delta variants emerged in the United States. Each well held around 2 million PBMCs cultured with around 10 ug/ml peptide pools in IMDM containing about 5% human AB serum and 10 IU/ml IL-2. Half of the culture medium was replaced with fresh IL-2-containing medium on days 3 and 7. After approximately 11 days of culture, CD4+ T cells were isolated by negative selection with the EasySep CD4+ T cell isolation kit. PBMCs were separated from whole blood using Ficoll-Paque Plus gradient centrifugation and then either used fresh or cryopreserved at -140C. Each culture condition was generally run in triplicate wells.

On this clonotype itself: Its antigen is currently not known. No clone much larger than this one lies a single base away; base qualities are absent.

Receptors were amplified or captured by PCR. DNA from cultured CD4+ T cells underwent TCR sequencing with the Oncomine TCR Beta short-read assay at the Johns Hopkins FTIC core. The QIAamp micro DNA kit was used to extract genomic DNA from the cultured CD4+ T cells. Oncomine TCR Beta libraries made from cultured CD4+ T cells were pooled using unique dual indexes and sequenced on an Illumina iSeq 100. The source study handled its data this way. Non-productive sequences were filtered out, and CDR3s that did not start with C, did not end with F or W, or were shorter than 7 amino acids were discarded. The MANAFEST web application identified antigen-specific clonotypes by comparing peptide-stimulated wells against reference wells and other culture wells. For a clone to be called positive, the clone needed an FDR below 0.05, an odds ratio above 5, and a productive frequency above 0.1% in at least two of three replicate wells. Cross-reactive clonotypes were defined as significantly expanded in both SARS-CoV-2 spike wells and at least one common cold coronavirus spike condition. Similarity between CDR3 sequences was evaluated in R version 3.6.1 using Levenshtein distances (stringdist) and unrooted phylogenetic trees (ape). The public reads were quality trimmed at Q25 with fastp and then assembled into clones with MiXCR by TCRdb, keeping productive beta chains. Duplicate CDR3 protein sequences are folded into a single record with the most common DNA and genes. These V and J calls derive from TCRdb rather than the authors' analysis. The sample profile shows about 18,000 distinct CDR3 sequences; approximately 70% of them were found once. The biggest ten clones account for less than 7% of the sample.

Study-level results and caveats: Although the median number of SARS-CoV-2-reactive clonotypes went up from roughly 22 after infection to about 38 after vaccination, the increase was not significant. In convalescent patients, nearly all vaccine-specific clones (304 of 307) were found to be mono-reactive for SARS-CoV-2 spike rather than cross-reactive with common cold coronaviruses. Among convalescent patients, a median roughly 90% of the SARS-CoV-2-reactive clones seen after vaccination appeared only after vaccination, which suggests priming specific to the vaccine. Only a relatively small number of convalescent patients were included in the study, and early timepoints following natural infection were not analyzed.

Cut back by 7 bases and 7 bases, the V and J ends lie 16 bases apart. Per the germline V gene, SQVTM is the CDR1 and ANQGSEA is the CDR2. Counted from cysteine to phenylalanine, this CDR3 has 12 amino acids. Just the 36-base CDR3 DNA is kept, in frame starting at base 1. The source is a human donor who had recovered from COVID-19. Sequences were obtained from CD4+ T cells from blood, cultured in vitro. The chain joins TRBV29-1 to TRBJ2-5; perhaps TRBD2 is the D gene, with 5 bases matching. The DNA is as follows: TGCAGCGCCTTATTAGGGAGCGGGACCCAGTACTTC. It translates to CSALLGSGTQYF.